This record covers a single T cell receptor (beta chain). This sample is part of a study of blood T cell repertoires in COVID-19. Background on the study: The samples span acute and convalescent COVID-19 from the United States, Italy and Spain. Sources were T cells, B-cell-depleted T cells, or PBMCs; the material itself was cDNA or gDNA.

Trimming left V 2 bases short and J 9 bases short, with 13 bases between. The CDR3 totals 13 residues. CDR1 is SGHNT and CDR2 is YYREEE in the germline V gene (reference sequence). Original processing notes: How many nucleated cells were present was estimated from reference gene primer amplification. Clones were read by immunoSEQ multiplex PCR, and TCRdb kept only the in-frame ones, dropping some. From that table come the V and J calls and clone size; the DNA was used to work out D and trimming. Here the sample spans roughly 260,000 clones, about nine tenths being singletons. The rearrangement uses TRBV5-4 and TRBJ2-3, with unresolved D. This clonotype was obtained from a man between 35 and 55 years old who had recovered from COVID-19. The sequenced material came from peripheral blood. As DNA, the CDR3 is TGTGCCAGCAGCTTCGAAAGCGCGGTGACGCAGTATTTT. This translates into CASSFESAVTQYF.